Listed below are T cell receptor beta chains from one sample, sequenced in a study of shared clonotypes between healthy human individuals. Produced via immunoSEQ multiplex PCR; TCRdb's table is partial and in-frame only. In the table there are around 650,000 clones, roughly 96% of which are singletons. Sequencing input: naive CD8+ T cells sorted from blood. These receptors all stem from a woman aged 25-40 years in good health. The CDR3 runs from the conserved cysteine through the conserved F or W. Fields, in order: clone size, J gene, V gene, D gene, CDR3 protein, CDR3 DNA. D genes are given only for firm matches. The listing skips clone size in some rows; elsewhere it reads once, few, many or a size class.

abundance: .; j_gene: TRBJ2-5; v_gene: TRBV10-3; d_gene: .; CDR3aa: CAISDIGLKETQYF; CDR3nt: TGTGCCATCAGTGATATAGGACTAAAAGAGACCCAGTACTTC
abundance: .; j_gene: TRBJ2-2; v_gene: TRBV11-2; d_gene: .; CDR3aa: CASSSEAHTGELFF; CDR3nt: TGTGCCAGCAGTTCCGAGGCGCATACCGGGGAGCTGTTTTTT
abundance: .; j_gene: TRBJ2-7; v_gene: TRBV27; d_gene: .; CDR3aa: CASSLGDRYEQYF; CDR3nt: TGTGCCAGCAGTTTAGGGGATAGGTACGAGCAGTACTTC
abundance: .; j_gene: TRBJ2-3; v_gene: TRBV2; d_gene: TRBD2; CDR3aa: CASSERLASGNIATDTQYF; CDR3nt: TGTGCCAGCAGTGAAAGGTTGGCTAGCGGCAACATCGCTACAGATACGCAGTATTTT
abundance: .; j_gene: TRBJ2-2; v_gene: TRBV5-1; d_gene: .; CDR3aa: CASSLVSISELFF; CDR3nt: TGCGCCAGCAGCTTGGTGTCTATATCGGAGCTGTTTTTT
abundance: .; j_gene: TRBJ2-7; v_gene: TRBV13; d_gene: TRBD2; CDR3aa: CASSAGLAEPYEQYF; CDR3nt: TGTGCCAGCAGCGCCGGACTAGCGGAGCCCTACGAGCAGTACTTC
abundance: .; j_gene: TRBJ1-5; v_gene: TRBV6-5; d_gene: .; CDR3aa: CASSSPGELINQPQHF; CDR3nt: TGTGCCAGCAGTTCTCCAGGGGAGCTAATTAATCAGCCCCAGCATTTT
abundance: .; j_gene: TRBJ1-6; v_gene: TRBV27; d_gene: TRBD1; CDR3aa: CASSGTGVSPLHF; CDR3nt: TGTGCCAGCAGTGGGACAGGGGTTTCACCCCTCCACTTT
abundance: .; j_gene: TRBJ2-2; v_gene: TRBV19; d_gene: TRBD2; CDR3aa: CASSFWTSNTGELFF; CDR3nt: TGTGCCAGTAGTTTCTGGACTAGCAACACCGGGGAGCTGTTTTTT
abundance: few; j_gene: TRBJ2-7; v_gene: TRBV7-9; d_gene: TRBD1; CDR3aa: CASSVPGQGGQYF; CDR3nt: TGTGCCAGCAGCGTACCGGGACAGGGCGGTCAGTACTTC
abundance: .; j_gene: TRBJ2-2; v_gene: TRBV14; d_gene: .; CDR3aa: CASGAADTGELFF; CDR3nt: TGTGCCAGCGGGGCAGCGGACACCGGGGAGCTGTTTTTT
abundance: .; j_gene: TRBJ2-6; v_gene: TRBV7-9; d_gene: TRBD1; CDR3aa: CASSPQGDSGANVLTF; CDR3nt: TGTGCCAGCAGCCCACAGGGGGACTCTGGGGCCAACGTCCTGACTTTC
abundance: .; j_gene: TRBJ2-3; v_gene: TRBV28; d_gene: TRBD1; CDR3aa: CASSNRGATDTQYF; CDR3nt: TGTGCCAGCAGTAACAGGGGAGCCACAGATACGCAGTATTTT
abundance: .; j_gene: TRBJ1-2; v_gene: TRBV4-1; d_gene: TRBD1; CDR3aa: CASSRIRGRGGYTF; CDR3nt: TGCGCCAGCAGCCGAATCAGGGGGCGAGGTGGCTACACCTTC
abundance: few; j_gene: TRBJ2-7; v_gene: TRBV6-5; d_gene: .; CDR3aa: CASSYSTGSNSYEQYF; CDR3nt: TGTGCCAGCAGTTACTCGACGGGCAGCAACTCCTACGAGCAGTACTTC
abundance: .; j_gene: TRBJ2-1; v_gene: TRBV5-1; d_gene: TRBD2; CDR3aa: CASSLAARERGDEQFF; CDR3nt: TGCGCCAGCAGCTTGGCTGCCCGGGAGCGGGGGGATGAGCAGTTCTTC
abundance: .; j_gene: TRBJ1-2; v_gene: TRBV5-6; d_gene: .; CDR3aa: CASIVGYTF; CDR3nt: TGTGCCAGCATAGTAGGCTACACCTTC
abundance: .; j_gene: TRBJ2-7; v_gene: TRBV27; d_gene: .; CDR3aa: CASSEGSDYEQYF; CDR3nt: TGTGCCAGCAGTGAAGGGTCTGACTACGAGCAGTACTTC
abundance: once; j_gene: TRBJ2-3; v_gene: TRBV19; d_gene: .; CDR3aa: CASTYEPADTDTQYF; CDR3nt: TGTGCCAGTACTTATGAGCCGGCGGACACAGATACGCAGTATTTT
abundance: .; j_gene: TRBJ2-3; v_gene: TRBV6-5; d_gene: TRBD2; CDR3aa: CASSGTSEDTDTQYF; CDR3nt: TGTGCCAGCAGCGGGACTAGCGAAGACACAGATACGCAGTATTTT
abundance: .; j_gene: TRBJ1-5; v_gene: TRBV27; d_gene: .; CDR3aa: CASSFGGISNQPQHF; CDR3nt: TGTGCCAGCAGTTTCGGAGGTATTAGCAATCAGCCCCAGCATTTT
abundance: .; j_gene: TRBJ2-4; v_gene: TRBV28; d_gene: .; CDR3aa: CASSSRPDPKNIQYF; CDR3nt: TGTGCCAGCAGTTCCCGGCCAGATCCAAAAAACATTCAGTACTTC
abundance: .; j_gene: TRBJ2-7; v_gene: TRBV28; d_gene: .; CDR3aa: CASSYDGRMTYEQYF; CDR3nt: TGTGCCAGCAGTTATGACGGACGGATGACCTACGAGCAGTACTTC
abundance: .; j_gene: TRBJ2-7; v_gene: TRBV7-9; d_gene: .; CDR3aa: CASSLDPHDLSYEQYF; CDR3nt: TGTGCCAGCAGCTTAGATCCCCACGACCTCTCGTACGAGCAGTACTTC
abundance: .; j_gene: TRBJ2-7; v_gene: TRBV28; d_gene: .; CDR3aa: CASKGYSEAEQYF; CDR3nt: TGTGCCAGCAAGGGCTACAGTGAAGCCGAGCAGTACTTC
abundance: .; j_gene: TRBJ2-1; v_gene: TRBV11-2; d_gene: .; CDR3aa: CASSLVSGTDPEQFF; CDR3nt: TGTGCCAGCAGCTTAGTCTCTGGTACCGACCCTGAGCAGTTCTTC
abundance: .; j_gene: TRBJ2-7; v_gene: TRBV6-1; d_gene: TRBD1; CDR3aa: CASSETGETYEQYF; CDR3nt: TGTGCCAGCAGTGAGACAGGGGAAACCTACGAGCAGTACTTC
abundance: .; j_gene: TRBJ1-5; v_gene: TRBV4-1; d_gene: TRBD1; CDR3aa: CASSPTGGQPQHF; CDR3nt: TGCGCCAGCAGCCCGACAGGGGGTCAGCCCCAGCATTTT
abundance: .; j_gene: TRBJ2-7; v_gene: TRBV7-3; d_gene: .; CDR3aa: CANSEPFKTGHSYEQYF; CDR3nt: TGTGCCAACAGTGAACCTTTTAAGACAGGACACAGCTACGAGCAGTACTTC
abundance: .; j_gene: TRBJ2-1; v_gene: TRBV14; d_gene: TRBD2; CDR3aa: CASSQISGRASYNEQFF; CDR3nt: TGTGCCAGCAGCCAGATTAGCGGGAGGGCCTCCTACAATGAGCAGTTCTTC
abundance: .; j_gene: TRBJ2-7; v_gene: TRBV27; d_gene: TRBD2; CDR3aa: CASSLRWTSGNPYEQYF; CDR3nt: TGTGCCAGCAGTTTACGGTGGACTAGCGGGAATCCCTACGAGCAGTACTTC
abundance: .; j_gene: TRBJ2-5; v_gene: TRBV30; d_gene: .; CDR3aa: CAWTGLEETQYF; CDR3nt: TGTGCCTGGACGGGCTTGGAAGAGACCCAGTACTTC
abundance: once; j_gene: TRBJ1-1; v_gene: TRBV6-5; d_gene: TRBD1; CDR3aa: CASRTQGAGYTEAFF; CDR3nt: TGTGCCAGCAGAACCCAGGGGGCAGGGTACACTGAAGCTTTCTTT
abundance: .; j_gene: TRBJ2-2; v_gene: TRBV29-1; d_gene: .; CDR3aa: CSAKDGELFF; CDR3nt: TGCAGCGCAAAAGACGGGGAGCTGTTTTTT
abundance: .; j_gene: TRBJ2-1; v_gene: TRBV28; d_gene: TRBD2; CDR3aa: CASSVSIAGWNYNEQFF; CDR3nt: TGTGCCAGCTCGGTCAGCATAGCGGGATGGAACTACAATGAGCAGTTCTTC
abundance: .; j_gene: TRBJ2-1; v_gene: TRBV28; d_gene: .; CDR3aa: CASSLTGPSSSYNEQFF; CDR3nt: TGTGCCAGCAGTTTAACGGGGCCCTCGAGCTCCTACAATGAGCAGTTCTTC
abundance: .; j_gene: TRBJ1-2; v_gene: TRBV25-1; d_gene: .; CDR3aa: CASGGSLGYTF; CDR3nt: TGTGCCAGCGGGGGCTCGCTCGGCTACACCTTC
abundance: .; j_gene: TRBJ2-7; v_gene: TRBV5-4; d_gene: .; CDR3aa: CASSPDTSYEQYF; CDR3nt: TGTGCCAGCAGCCCGGACACGAGCTACGAGCAGTACTTC
abundance: .; j_gene: TRBJ2-5; v_gene: TRBV19; d_gene: .; CDR3aa: CASSRGPRAQETQYF; CDR3nt: TGTGCCAGTAGCCGAGGACCGAGGGCCCAAGAGACCCAGTACTTC
abundance: .; j_gene: TRBJ2-7; v_gene: TRBV4-1; d_gene: TRBD1; CDR3aa: CASSHRQGSSYEQYF; CDR3nt: TGCGCCAGCAGCCACCGACAGGGGAGCTCCTACGAGCAGTACTTC
abundance: .; j_gene: TRBJ2-7; v_gene: TRBV14; d_gene: TRBD2; CDR3aa: CASSQDLGGRRDEQYF; CDR3nt: TGTGCCAGCAGCCAAGACCTGGGCGGGAGAAGGGACGAGCAGTACTTC